The 18 T cell receptor beta chains presented below share a single source sample, sequenced in a study of human T cells and chemical hapten exposure. TCRdb used MiXCR to reprocess the RACE reads, holding one entry per CDR3 protein. The data show 85,000 to 100,000 distinct CDR3 sequences, with around a quarter seen just once and 10% held by the top ten. Indicated time point: patch test 3, about 24 weeks after DPC sensitization. Treatment here: therapeutic diphenylcyclopropenone sensitization with weekly scalp DPC. The sample in question was whole blood, obtained in connection with sensitization to the hapten diphenylcyclopropenone (DPC). The receptors stem from a man between 35 and 55 years old with alopecia areata. Some clones in this sample may be carry-over from other donors' samples.

This clonotype was picked up a small number of times. The genes are TRBV28 and TRBJ1-5; 8 bases agree with TRBD1. The CDR3 runs to 14 residues. V trimming: 6 bases; J trimming: 3 bases; junction bases outside the gene matches: 4. Germline V gene data show CDR1 as MDHEN and CDR2 as SYDVKM. The CDR3 DNA reads TGTGCCAGCAGGCAGACAGGGGTCAATCAGCCCCAGCATTTT. It is translated as CASRQTGVNQPQHF.

This clonotype was recorded at least ten times. V usage is TRBV10-3 and J usage is TRBJ2-2; D is unclear. CDR3 size: 14 residues. Germline CDR1 reads ENHRY; CDR2 reads SYGVKD. The V end was cut by 3 bases, the J end by 1 base, with 6 bases between. CDR3 sequence reads: CAISDRQNTGELFF. CDR3 in DNA: TGTGCCATCAGTGACAGGCAGAACACCGGGGAGCTGTTTTTT.

The genes are TRBV15 and TRBJ2-1; 12 nucleotides agree with TRBD2. The J segment lost 12 bases and the V segment lost 3 bases, leaving 6 bases of the junction unmatched. In germline, CDR1 is LNHNV, CDR2 YYDKDF (reference sequence). This CDR3 is 14 amino acids long. The CDR3 sequence: CATSRRLAGEGQFF. The CDR3 nucleotides are TGTGCCACCAGCAGGAGACTAGCGGGAGAAGGGCAGTTCTTC. Full variable domain (remainder filled in from reference TRBV15 and TRBJ2-1): DAMVIQNPRYQVTQFGKPVTLSCSQTLNHNVMYWYQQKSSQAPKLLFHYYDKDFNNEADTPDNFQSRRPNTSFCFLDIRSPGLGDTAMYLCATSRRLAGEGQFFGPGTRLTVL.

The CDR3 loop reads CASKVWDSSYNEQFF. The CDR3 DNA reads as TGTGCCAGCAAGGTGTGGGACAGTTCCTACAATGAGCAGTTCTTC. The rearrangement links TRBV28 to TRBJ2-1; 7 bases agree with TRBD1. V lost 7 bases to trimming and J lost 1 base; unmatched junction nucleotides: 7. There are 15 residues in the CDR3. CDR1 and CDR2 (germline): MDHEN, SYDVKM.

The chain links TRBV7-2 to TRBJ2-3; 10 bases agree with TRBD2. Germline V gene sequence: CDR1 SGHTA, CDR2 FQGNSA. The CDR3 has 15 residues. Germline trimming cut 4 bases from V and 3 bases from J; bases unmatched to any gene: 4. CDR3 bases: TGTGCCAGCAGCTCAAGCGGGAGGGTGACAGATACGCAGTATTTT. Translating gives CASSSSGRVTDTQYF. The full variable domain, in which reference TRBV7-2 and TRBJ2-3 provide the parts outside the CDR3, is GAGVSQSPSNKVTEKGKDVELRCDPISGHTALYWYRQSLGQGLEFLIYFQGNSAPDKSGLPSDRFSAERTGGSVSTLTIQRTQQEDSAVYLCASSSSGRVTDTQYFGPGTRLTVL.

The chain has TRBV7-9 and TRBJ2-1; D remains ambiguous. The CDR3 spans 15 residues. Trimming took off 5 bases at V and 8 bases at J, with 19 bases between the two ends. Germline CDR1 reads SEHNR; CDR2 reads FQNEAQ (reference sequence). The CDR3 protein is CASSRPLARLYEQFF. CDR3 DNA: TGTGCCAGCAGCCGCCCCCTGGCCAGACTGTATGAGCAGTTCTTC.

The V gene is TRBV12-3 or TRBV12-4, the J gene TRBJ1-2; D remains unclear. This CDR3 region has 12 residues. Trimming took off 6 bases at V and 6 bases at J, with 11 bases between the two ends. CDR3: CASSQRKDGYTF. The CDR3 DNA sequence: TGTGCCAGCAGCCAACGTAAAGATGGCTACACCTTC.

This clonotype occurred a few times. The chain joins TRBV24-1 to TRBJ2-1; 10 bases line up with TRBD1. The CDR3 runs to 15 residues. V lost 7 bases, J lost 8 bases, and 10 bases stayed unmatched. Per the germline V gene, CDR1 is KGHDR and CDR2 is SFDVKD. This CDR3 is CATSALGGTGDEQFF. The CDR3 bases are TGTGCCACCAGCGCTTTAGGGGGGACAGGGGATGAGCAGTTCTTC.

The V call is TRBV13, the J call TRBJ1-2, with D tentatively TRBD1 (6 bases). Trimming took off 5 bases at V and 2 bases at J, with 12 bases between the two ends. Germline V gene sequence: CDR1 PRHDT, CDR2 FYEKMQ (reference sequence). The CDR3 contains 14 residues. The CDR3 loop reads CASSAGQFNYGYTF. The CDR3 coding sequence is TGTGCCAGCAGCGCAGGACAGTTCAACTATGGCTACACCTTC.

The V call is TRBV20-1, the J call TRBJ2-2, with D hard to call. Trimming stripped 1 base from V and 3 bases from J, with 6 bases between. Per the germline V gene, CDR1 is DFQATT and CDR2 is SNEGSKA (reference sequence). The CDR3 runs 13 residues. The CDR3 is CSARVRDTGELFF. The CDR3 region has the DNA TGCAGTGCTAGAGTTAGGGACACCGGGGAGCTGTTTTTT.

The chain joins TRBV12-3 or TRBV12-4 to TRBJ1-3; possibly TRBD1 for D (5 bases). The V end was cut by 8 bases, the J end by 1 base, with 6 bases between. This CDR3 has 12 residues. The CDR3: CASEGSGNTIYF. CDR3 sequence (DNA): TGTGCCAGCGAGGGGTCTGGAAACACCATATATTTT.

The genes are TRBV3-1 and TRBJ1-1; D is perhaps TRBD1 (5 bases). Germline V gives CDR1 LGHDT, CDR2 YNNKEL (reference sequence). V dropped 6 bases and J dropped 3 bases, with 17 bases sitting between them. The CDR3 runs to 15 residues. The CDR3 DNA follows: TGTGCCAGCAGTAAAGCAGTCCTGGGGGACACTGAAGCTTTCTTT. It encodes CASSKAVLGDTEAFF.

CDR3 bases: TGTGCCACCAGCCGTGGGAGGACAGCCAGGAATGAGCAGTTCTTC. It codes for CATSRGRTARNEQFF. V and J are TRBV15 and TRBJ2-1; tentatively, D is TRBD1 or TRBD2 (6 bases each). Germline CDR1 reads LNHNV; CDR2 reads YYDKDF (reference sequence). Between the trimmed V and J ends, which lost 5 bases and 7 bases, there was a span of 18 bases. There are 15 residues in the CDR3.

The genes are TRBV10-3 and TRBJ1-1, with 7 positions matching TRBD1. Trimming cost V 6 bases and J 0 bases; bases outside gene matches: 4. The CDR3 totals 14 residues. Per the germline V gene, CDR1 is ENHRY and CDR2 is SYGVKD. This CDR3 is CAIRGQTLNTEAFF. The CDR3 nucleotides read TGTGCCATCAGGGGACAGACTTTGAACACTGAAGCTTTCTTT.

This clonotype came up a few times. The genes are TRBV20-1 and TRBJ2-3; 7 bases line up with TRBD2. V was pared by 3 bases and J by 0 bases, with 12 bases of the junction left unmatched. CDR1 and CDR2 (germline): DFQATT, SNEGSKA (reference sequence). This CDR3 comprises 17 residues. The DNA for the CDR3 is TGCAGTGCTAGGATCCCAGCGCTAGCGGAAAGCACAGATACGCAGTATTTT. Protein: CSARIPALAESTDTQYF.

V is TRBV20-1 and J is TRBJ2-3, with D possibly being TRBD2 (6 bases). CDR3 length: 16 residues. V was cut by 0 bases and J by 3 bases, with 16 bases left in between. From germline, CDR1 is DFQATT and CDR2 SNEGSKA (reference sequence). The CDR3: CSARDGGGPSTDTQYF. Here the CDR3 DNA reads TGCAGTGCTAGAGATGGAGGAGGGCCCTCAACAGATACGCAGTATTTT.

This clonotype was seen a handful of times. The rearrangement joins TRBV28 to TRBJ2-3; 8 bases align to TRBD2. Germline V lookup: CDR1 MDHEN, CDR2 SYDVKM. The ends lost 6 bases at V and 5 bases at J; junction bases unmatched: 10. The CDR3 covers 15 residues. CDR3 amino acids: CASSRRLALGDTQYF. The DNA of the CDR3 is TGTGCCAGCAGCCGAAGACTAGCGCTAGGAGATACGCAGTATTTT.

This clonotype was seen a handful of times. CDR3 DNA sequence: TGTGCCAGCACCCATCTAACGGTAACTACTTCCTACAATGAGCAGTTCTTC. This gives the protein CASTHLTVTTSYNEQFF. V usage is TRBV27 and J usage is TRBJ2-1; D not resolved. Germline loops: CDR1 MNHEY, CDR2 SMNVEV (reference sequence). The length of the CDR3 is 17 residues. The V end was cut by 7 bases, the J end by 1 base, with 20 bases between.